The 12 T cell receptor beta chains reported below all come from one sample, sequenced in a study of spatial heterogeneity in lung cancer. Whole-study results and caveats: The study found that expanded intratumoral alpha and beta TCR counts tracked tumor mutation counts.

TCRdb re-called the 5' RACE reads through MiXCR, storing one row per CDR3 protein. Of 15,000 to 20,000 distinct CDR3 sequences in the sample, 6% to 7.5% were seen once. No antigens are known for them. Regarding time point: sample taken at primary tumor resection. The sample consisted of lung tumor tissue, taken at surgery. Source of these receptors: a female donor with early-stage non-small cell lung cancer.

This clonotype has just one count. The CDR3 spells CASSLDRDQPQHF. The CDR3, as DNA: TGTGCCAGCAGTTTAGACAGGGATCAGCCCCAGCATTTT. The rearrangement uses TRBV12-3 or TRBV12-4 and TRBJ1-5, with a tentative D call TRBD1 (6 bases). Between the trimmed V and J ends, which lost 1 base and 5 bases, there was a span of 6 bases. This CDR3 has 13 amino acids.

The CDR3: CASGPPRGNEQFF. In DNA, the CDR3 is TGTGCTAGTGGTCCCCCTCGAGGTAATGAGCAGTTCTTC. This chain connects TRBV12-5 to TRBJ2-1; unclear D gene. Germline CDR1 LGHNT, CDR2 FRNRAP. This CDR3 region has 13 residues. The V end was cut by 5 bases, the J end by 7 bases, with 12 bases between.

This clonotype was recorded at least ten times. This chain joins TRBV4-3 and TRBJ1-2; 10 bases agree with TRBD1. The germline V gene encodes CDR1 LGHNA and CDR2 YSLEER. V lost 0 bases, J lost 6 bases, and 4 bases stayed unmatched. This CDR3 contains 15 residues. The CDR3 DNA is TGCGCCAGCAGCCAAGATCTGGGACAGGGGAATGGCTACACCTTC. As protein: CASSQDLGQGNGYTF.

The V and J genes are TRBV4-2 and TRBJ2-3; 9 bases agree with TRBD2. Germline values: CDR1 LGHNA, CDR2 YNFKEQ. J was trimmed by 4 bases and V by 0 bases; bases with no gene match: 5. CDR3 length: 16 amino acids. CDR3 bases: TGTGCCAGCAGCCAAGAGGGCGGGGGGGCGGCAGATACGCAGTATTTT. Translating gives CASSQEGGGAADTQYF.

This clonotype was observed at least ten times. V usage is TRBV24-1 and J usage is TRBJ1-2; weak D call: TRBD1 (6 bases). The CDR3 loop spans 15 amino acids. The germline V gene encodes CDR1 KGHDR and CDR2 SFDVKD. The ends were cut back, 0 bases at V and 14 bases at J, with 21 bases in the middle. This CDR3 reads CATSDLWGEDSPETF. CDR3 DNA: TGTGCCACCAGTGATTTGTGGGGGGAGGACAGTCCGGAAACCTTC.

This clonotype was seen ten or more times. V is TRBV7-2 and J is TRBJ2-5; TRBD1 matches 8 bases. Germline V gives CDR1 SGHTA, CDR2 FQGNSA. This CDR3 contains 14 residues. Germline trimming cut 5 bases from V and 5 bases from J; bases unmatched to any gene: 7. The CDR3 reads CASSPGGLAETQYF. CDR3 DNA sequence: TGTGCCAGCAGCCCAGGGGGCCTAGCCGAGACCCAGTACTTC.

This clonotype turned up a few times. This rearrangement joins TRBV15 to TRBJ1-5; D is uncertain. Deletions cut 3 bases from V and 7 bases from J, with 10 bases between. Germline V gene lookup returns CDR1 LNHNV and CDR2 YYDKDF (reference sequence). The CDR3 covers 13 residues. CDR3 sequence (DNA): TGTGCCACCAGCAGCGACGGAGGACAGCCCCAGCATTTT. Its translation: CATSSDGGQPQHF.

Ten or more counts support this clonotype. This chain connects TRBV7-2 to TRBJ2-3; the D gene is possibly TRBD2 (7 bases). The CDR3 has 16 amino acids. V lost 4 bases to trimming and J lost 3 bases, with 17 bases between them. The germline V gene has CDR1 SGHTA and CDR2 FQGNSA. The CDR3 nucleotides read TGTGCCAGCAGCTCGAAGTGGGGGGGGCTGACAGATACGCAGTATTTT. Translating gives CASSSKWGGLTDTQYF.

Relative to its sample, this clonotype is medium-sized (0.01 to 0.1%). The chain has TRBV29-1 and TRBJ1-2; D is ambiguous. From germline, CDR1 is SQVTM and CDR2 ANQGSEA. V lost 7 bases to trimming and J lost 5 bases, with 17 bases between them. The CDR3 is 13 residues long. CDR3 in amino acids: CSAGDLLNYGYTF. The CDR3 DNA sequence: TGCAGCGCCGGGGATCTTTTAAATTATGGCTACACCTTC.

This clonotype was seen at least ten times. The chain recombines TRBV1 with TRBJ1-1. TRBV1 has pseudogene status. The CDR3 sequence is 13 residues long. The CDR3 region has the DNA TGCACCAGCCCCCAACCGATGAACACTGAAGCTTTCTTT. Protein: CTSPQPMNTEAFF.

This sequence joins TRBV20-1 and TRBJ2-5, with D possibly being TRBD2 (5 bases). This CDR3 comprises 12 residues. The germline CDR1 and CDR2 sequences are DFQATT and SNEGSKA (reference sequence). The V end was cut by 5 bases, the J end by 1 base, with 8 bases between. The CDR3 coding sequence is TGCAGTGCTGGAACTAGCCAAGAGACCCAGTACTTC. It translates to CSAGTSQETQYF.

The V gene is TRBV7-2, the J gene TRBJ1-2; D remains ambiguous. Per the germline V gene, CDR1 is SGHTA and CDR2 is FQGNSA. Trimming took 4 bases from V and 0 from J, leaving 6 bases between them. There are 13 residues in the CDR3. The DNA for the CDR3 is TGTGCCAGCAGCTCAAGGGCTAACTATGGCTACACCTTC. Its translation is CASSSRANYGYTF.